The 13 T cell receptor beta chains below all came from one sample that was sequenced in a study of blood T cell repertoires in COVID-19. Produced via immunoSEQ multiplex PCR; TCRdb's table is partial and in-frame only. The repertoire holds about 380,000 clones, with roughly nine tenths as singletons. The sequenced sample consisted of PBMCs or T cells enriched from blood (not recorded which). These receptors originate from a young woman who had recovered from COVID-19.

The gene calls are TRBV7-2 and TRBJ2-7, with no clear D. V was trimmed by 3 bases and J by 0 bases, leaving 12 bases between them. Per the germline V gene, CDR1 is SGHTA and CDR2 is FQGNSA. The CDR3 sequence is 15 residues long. CDR3 residues: CASSFLAASSYEQYF. As DNA, the CDR3 is TGTGCCAGCAGCTTCTTGGCCGCAAGCTCCTACGAGCAGTACTTC.

The CDR3 loop is CASSFAGSSYNSPLHF. The CDR3 nucleotides are TGTGCCAGCAGCTTCGCCGGGAGCTCCTATAATTCACCCCTCCACTTT. The chain is built from TRBV5-5 and TRBJ1-6; D is uncertain. Germline CDR1 and CDR2: SGHKS and YYEKEE (reference sequence). The CDR3 is 16 residues long. V lost 2 bases and J lost 0, with 9 bases in between.

The chain couples TRBV6-5 to TRBJ2-7, with 12 bases identical to TRBD2. Germline loops: CDR1 MNHEY, CDR2 SVGAGI. CDR3 size: 15 residues. V gave up 4 bases and J gave up 5 bases; unmatched junction bases: 6. CDR3 protein: CASSSGTSGSDEQYF. The CDR3 coding sequence is TGTGCCAGCAGTTCGGGGACTAGCGGGTCTGACGAGCAGTACTTC.

Only one count was recorded for this clone. CDR3 nucleotides: TGCGCCAGCAGCCAAGCCTCCGGGACTAGCACCTACGAGCAGTACTTC. It codes for CASSQASGTSTYEQYF. The rearrangement uses TRBV4-1 and TRBJ2-7, with TRBD2 matching over 9 bases. Trimming removed 1 base from V and 2 bases from J; junction bases left unmatched: 6. Germline V gives CDR1 MGHRA, CDR2 YSYEKL. The CDR3 contains 16 residues.

This chain connects TRBV23-1 to TRBJ1-5; D is perhaps TRBD1 (5 bases). TRBV23-1 is recorded as an ORF, its role being uncertain. The CDR3 has 15 residues. With 4 bases removed from V and 3 bases from J, the gap between germline ends came to 13 bases. Here the CDR3 reads CASSRDRGVNQPQHF. The CDR3 DNA sequence: TGCGCCAGCAGTCGGGACCGGGGGGTCAATCAGCCCCAGCATTTT.

The genes are TRBV7-2 and TRBJ2-1, with D perhaps TRBD2 (5 bases). The CDR3 has 12 amino acids. V lost 8 bases and J 6 bases, leaving 11 bases between the germline ends. The germline V gene encodes CDR1 SGHTA and CDR2 FQGNSA. The CDR3 DNA reads TGTGCCAGCTACGTCGAGGGCAATGAGCAGTTCTTC. Translation gives CASYVEGNEQFF.

V and J are TRBV5-1 and TRBJ1-1; possible D gene TRBD1, 6 bases. The ends were cut back, 2 bases at V and 7 bases at J, with 6 bases in the middle. The CDR3 totals 11 residues. Per the germline V gene, CDR1 is SGHRS and CDR2 is YFSETQ. CDR3 DNA: TGCGCCAGCAGCTTAGGGGGTGAAGCTTTCTTT. Protein: CASSLGGEAFF.

This chain connects TRBV4-2 to TRBJ2-7; TRBD2 is a possible D gene (5 bases). The CDR3 loop spans 14 amino acids. V lost 4 bases and J 5 bases, leaving 15 bases between the germline ends. Per germline, CDR1 LGHNA and CDR2 YNFKEQ. CDR3 sequence reads: CASSPSPRGHEQYF. DNA of the CDR3: TGTGCCAGCAGCCCCTCGCCCCGAGGGCACGAGCAGTACTTC.

This rearrangement joins TRBV2 to TRBJ1-2, with 7 bases fitting TRBD1. There are 13 residues in the CDR3. Germline CDR1 reads SNHLY; CDR2 reads FYNNEI. The V and J ends lost 6 bases and 1 base, in that order; junction bases with no gene match: 2. This chain's CDR3 is CASRRDSNYGYTF. CDR3 nucleotide sequence: TGTGCCAGCAGGCGGGACAGTAACTATGGCTACACCTTC.

In its sample, this clone was seen once. This sequence joins TRBV6-5 and TRBJ2-2; D call uncertain. V was shortened by 7 bases and J by 2 bases, with 14 bases between the two germline ends. Germline loops: CDR1 MNHEY, CDR2 SVGAGI. The CDR3 length is 15 residues. The CDR3 region is CASTVLAVNTGELFF. The CDR3 region has the DNA TGTGCCAGCACTGTACTGGCGGTTAACACCGGGGAGCTGTTTTTT.

This chain links TRBV20-1 with TRBJ2-5; D is undetermined. The length of the CDR3 is 11 residues. V was shortened by 5 bases and J by 9 bases, with 13 bases between the two germline ends. Germline lookup yields CDR1 DFQATT and CDR2 SNEGSKA (reference sequence). The CDR3 reads CSAQWAASQYF. DNA of the CDR3: TGCAGTGCTCAGTGGGCCGCTTCCCAGTACTTC.

The table lists this clone with a few counts. The chain couples TRBV5-1 to TRBJ1-3; no clear D gene. Trimming shortened V by 4 bases and J by 8 bases, and 16 bases separated the two germline ends. This CDR3 spans 14 amino acids. The germline V gene has CDR1 SGHRS and CDR2 YFSETQ. The CDR3 sequence: CASSDTASGDTIYF. DNA for the CDR3: TGCGCCAGCAGCGATACGGCCTCCGGGGACACCATATATTTT. Together with reference TRBV5-1 and TRBJ1-3, the CDR3 gives the full variable domain: KAGVTQTPRYLIKTRGQQVTLSCSPISGHRSVSWYQQTPGQGLQFLFEYFSETQRNKGNFPGRFSGRQFSNSRSEMNVSTLELGDSALYLCASSDTASGDTIYFGEGSWLTVV.

The chain recombines TRBV4-2 with TRBJ2-7, with 11 bases aligning to TRBD2. The CDR3 totals 15 residues. V dropped 2 bases and J dropped 3; count of bases not matched to a gene: 3. CDR1 and CDR2 from the germline V gene are LGHNA and YNFKEQ. CDR3 bases: TGTGCCAGCAGCCAAACTAGCGGGAGCATCTACGAGCAGTACTTC. Translated: CASSQTSGSIYEQYF.